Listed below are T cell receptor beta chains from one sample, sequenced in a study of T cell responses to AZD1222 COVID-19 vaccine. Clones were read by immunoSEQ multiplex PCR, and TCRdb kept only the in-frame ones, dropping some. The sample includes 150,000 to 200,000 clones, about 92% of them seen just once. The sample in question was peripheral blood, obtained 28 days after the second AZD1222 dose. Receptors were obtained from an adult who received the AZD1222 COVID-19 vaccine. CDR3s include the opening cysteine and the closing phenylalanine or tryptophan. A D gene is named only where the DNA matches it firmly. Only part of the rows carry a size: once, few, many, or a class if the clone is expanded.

CDR3 protein: CASSLRSGADGYTF; CDR3 DNA: TGTGCCAGCAGTTTACGGTCGGGGGCGGATGGCTACACCTTC; D gene: -; clone size: -; V gene: TRBV27; J gene: TRBJ1-2
CDR3 protein: CASSLDINYEQYF; CDR3 DNA: TGTGCCAGCAGCCTGGACATTAACTACGAGCAGTACTTC; D gene: -; clone size: once; V gene: TRBV27; J gene: TRBJ2-7
CDR3 protein: CASSYRDRGYGYTF; CDR3 DNA: TGTGCCAGCAGTTACCGGGACAGGGGTTATGGCTACACCTTC; D gene: TRBD1; clone size: -; V gene: TRBV6-2/TRBV6-3; J gene: TRBJ1-2
CDR3 protein: CASSPGEGESSYGYTF; CDR3 DNA: TGCGCCAGCAGCCCGGGCGAGGGGGAGTCTTCCTATGGCTACACCTTC; D gene: -; clone size: -; V gene: TRBV5-1; J gene: TRBJ1-2
CDR3 protein: CASSLGLAGDNEQFF; CDR3 DNA: TGTGCCAGCAGCTTAGGGCTAGCGGGGGACAATGAGCAGTTCTTC; D gene: TRBD2; clone size: -; V gene: TRBV7-6; J gene: TRBJ2-1
CDR3 protein: CASSDQRGGVGELFF; CDR3 DNA: TGTGCCAGCAGTGACCAGCGGGGGGGCGTCGGGGAGCTGTTTTTT; D gene: TRBD2; clone size: -; V gene: TRBV6-4; J gene: TRBJ2-2
CDR3 protein: CASSFERNEKLFF; CDR3 DNA: TGTGCCAGCAGTTTCGAGAGAAATGAAAAACTGTTTTTT; D gene: -; clone size: -; V gene: TRBV12-3/TRBV12-4; J gene: TRBJ1-4
CDR3 protein: CASSLEPHGTVLLNTEAFF; CDR3 DNA: TGCGCCAGCAGCTTGGAACCTCATGGGACAGTTCTGTTGAACACTGAAGCTTTCTTT; D gene: TRBD1; clone size: -; V gene: TRBV5-1; J gene: TRBJ1-1
CDR3 protein: CTSGLQGPQETQYF; CDR3 DNA: TGCACCAGCGGTCTCCAGGGTCCCCAAGAGACCCAGTACTTC; D gene: -; clone size: -; V gene: TRBV1; J gene: TRBJ2-5
CDR3 protein: CASSRRQARSGANVLTF; CDR3 DNA: TGTGCCAGCAGCAGAAGACAGGCCCGCTCTGGGGCCAACGTCCTGACTTTC; D gene: -; clone size: -; V gene: TRBV7-9; J gene: TRBJ2-6
CDR3 protein: CASSSLQGVFEKLFF; CDR3 DNA: TGTGCCAGCAGTTCACTACAGGGGGTTTTTGAAAAACTGTTTTTT; D gene: TRBD1; clone size: -; V gene: TRBV6-6; J gene: TRBJ1-4
CDR3 protein: CASSLTSGGSYEQYF; CDR3 DNA: TGCGCCAGCAGCTTGACTAGCGGGGGTAGCTACGAGCAGTACTTC; D gene: TRBD2; clone size: -; V gene: TRBV5-1; J gene: TRBJ2-7
CDR3 protein: CASSLEIGGGARETQYF; CDR3 DNA: TGTGCCAGCAGCTTGGAGATTGGCGGGGGGGCTAGGGAGACCCAGTACTTC; D gene: TRBD2; clone size: -; V gene: TRBV5-5; J gene: TRBJ2-5
CDR3 protein: CASSSSTSSGGPSSYNEQFF; CDR3 DNA: TGTGCCAGCAGTTCCTCCACGTCTAGCGGGGGCCCCAGCTCCTACAATGAGCAGTTCTTC; D gene: TRBD2; clone size: -; V gene: TRBV27; J gene: TRBJ2-1
CDR3 protein: CASSRRDSSYEQYF; CDR3 DNA: TGTGCCAGCAGCCGCCGGGACTCCTCCTACGAGCAGTACTTC; D gene: -; clone size: once; V gene: TRBV7-8; J gene: TRBJ2-7
CDR3 protein: CASRTGHPEAFF; CDR3 DNA: TGTGCCAGCAGGACGGGACACCCAGAAGCTTTCTTT; D gene: -; clone size: -; V gene: TRBV6-1; J gene: TRBJ1-1
CDR3 protein: CASGISTFYNEQFF; CDR3 DNA: TGTGCCAGCGGGATATCCACCTTCTACAATGAGCAGTTCTTC; D gene: -; clone size: -; V gene: TRBV28; J gene: TRBJ2-1
CDR3 protein: CAWSGGSNQPQHF; CDR3 DNA: TGTGCCTGGTCTGGGGGATCTAATCAGCCCCAGCATTTT; D gene: -; clone size: -; V gene: TRBV30; J gene: TRBJ1-5
CDR3 protein: CASSSYMDTQETQYF; CDR3 DNA: TGTGCCAGCAGCTCATATATGGACACCCAAGAGACCCAGTACTTC; D gene: -; clone size: -; V gene: TRBV5-8; J gene: TRBJ2-5
CDR3 protein: CASSLSVIYGYTF; CDR3 DNA: TGTGCCAGCAGTTTATCAGTCATCTATGGCTACACCTTC; D gene: -; clone size: -; V gene: TRBV28; J gene: TRBJ1-2
CDR3 protein: CASSPRGGSGNTIYF; CDR3 DNA: TGTGCCAGCAGCCCCAGGGGCGGCTCTGGAAACACCATATATTTT; D gene: -; clone size: -; V gene: TRBV3-1/TRBV3-2; J gene: TRBJ1-3
CDR3 protein: CATRQGQETQYF; CDR3 DNA: TGTGCCACCAGGCAGGGTCAAGAGACCCAGTACTTC; D gene: -; clone size: -; V gene: TRBV15; J gene: TRBJ2-5
CDR3 protein: CATSRGGRPEAFF; CDR3 DNA: TGTGCCACCAGCAGAGGGGGCCGTCCTGAAGCTTTCTTT; D gene: -; clone size: once; V gene: TRBV15; J gene: TRBJ1-1
CDR3 protein: CASSGSGGGPDTQYF; CDR3 DNA: TGTGCCAGCAGCGGGAGCGGAGGAGGCCCAGATACGCAGTATTTT; D gene: -; clone size: -; V gene: TRBV3-1/TRBV3-2; J gene: TRBJ2-3
CDR3 protein: CASLQKLNTEAFF; CDR3 DNA: TGTGCCAGCTTACAGAAACTGAACACTGAAGCTTTCTTT; D gene: -; clone size: -; V gene: TRBV5-6; J gene: TRBJ1-1
CDR3 protein: CASSWKSGQVNSPLHF; CDR3 DNA: TGTGCCAGCAGCTGGAAATCCGGACAGGTTAATTCACCCCTCCACTTT; D gene: TRBD1; clone size: few; V gene: TRBV11-2; J gene: TRBJ1-6
CDR3 protein: CASSLGGVSTDTQYF; CDR3 DNA: TGTGCCAGCAGCTTAGGTGGGGTGAGCACAGATACGCAGTATTTT; D gene: -; clone size: -; V gene: TRBV7-2; J gene: TRBJ2-3
CDR3 protein: CASSSQTSGGSSYNEQFF; CDR3 DNA: TGTGCCAGCAGCTCCCAAACATCCGGGGGGAGCTCCTACAATGAGCAGTTCTTC; D gene: TRBD2; clone size: many; V gene: TRBV7-8; J gene: TRBJ2-1
CDR3 protein: CASSVAGQTYDGYTF; CDR3 DNA: TGTGCCAGCAGCGTAGCCGGTCAGACCTACGATGGCTACACCTTC; D gene: -; clone size: -; V gene: TRBV9; J gene: TRBJ1-2
CDR3 protein: CASSFPGNSGNTIYF; CDR3 DNA: TGTGCCAGCAGTTTCCCCGGGAACTCTGGAAACACCATATATTTT; D gene: -; clone size: -; V gene: TRBV28; J gene: TRBJ1-3
CDR3 protein: CASSLEGWNSPLHF; CDR3 DNA: TGCGCCAGCAGCTTGGAAGGATGGAATTCACCCCTCCACTTT; D gene: -; clone size: -; V gene: TRBV5-1; J gene: TRBJ1-6
CDR3 protein: CASSQDRGMGTDTQYF; CDR3 DNA: TGTGCCAGCAGCCAAGATCGCGGGATGGGGACAGATACGCAGTATTTT; D gene: -; clone size: -; V gene: TRBV4-2; J gene: TRBJ2-3
CDR3 protein: CASSYFLLAQSPGYEQYF; CDR3 DNA: TGTGCCAGCAGTTACTTCTTGCTAGCTCAGTCGCCTGGCTACGAGCAGTACTTC; D gene: -; clone size: -; V gene: TRBV6-2/TRBV6-3; J gene: TRBJ2-7
CDR3 protein: CATSDSGGGGYTF; CDR3 DNA: TGTGCCACCAGTGATTCAGGGGGCGGAGGCTACACCTTC; D gene: TRBD1; clone size: -; V gene: TRBV24-1; J gene: TRBJ1-2
CDR3 protein: CASSLEGEKLFF; CDR3 DNA: TGTGCCAGCAGTTTGGAGGGGGAAAAACTGTTTTTT; D gene: -; clone size: -; V gene: TRBV12-3/TRBV12-4; J gene: TRBJ1-4
CDR3 protein: CATSVTHLDTQYF; CDR3 DNA: TGTGCCACCAGTGTAACGCATTTAGATACGCAGTATTTT; D gene: -; clone size: -; V gene: TRBV24-1; J gene: TRBJ2-3
CDR3 protein: CASSLPGLAGITGELFF; CDR3 DNA: TGCGCCAGCAGCCTACCGGGACTAGCGGGGATCACCGGGGAGCTGTTTTTT; D gene: TRBD2; clone size: -; V gene: TRBV5-1; J gene: TRBJ2-2
CDR3 protein: CASSPPDRGWGSNSINMGYTF; CDR3 DNA: TGTGCCAGCTCACCACCCGACAGGGGATGGGGGTCTAACTCCATCAATATGGGCTACACCTTC; D gene: TRBD1; clone size: -; V gene: TRBV18; J gene: TRBJ1-2